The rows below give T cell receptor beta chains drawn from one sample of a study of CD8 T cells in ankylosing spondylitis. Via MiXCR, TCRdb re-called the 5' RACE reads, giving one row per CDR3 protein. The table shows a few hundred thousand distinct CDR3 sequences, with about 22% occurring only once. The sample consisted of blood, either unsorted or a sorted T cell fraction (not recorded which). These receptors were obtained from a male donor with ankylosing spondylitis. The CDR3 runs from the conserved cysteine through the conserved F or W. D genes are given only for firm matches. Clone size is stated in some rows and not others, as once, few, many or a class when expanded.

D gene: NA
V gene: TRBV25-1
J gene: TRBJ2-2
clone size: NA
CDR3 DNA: TGTGCCAGCAGTGGAGACACCAAAAACACCGGGGAGCTGTTTTTT
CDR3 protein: CASSGDTKNTGELFF

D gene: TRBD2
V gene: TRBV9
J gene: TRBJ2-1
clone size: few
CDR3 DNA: TGTGCCAGCAGCGCCAGCGGGAGGCTTTACAATGAGCAGTTCTTC
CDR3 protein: CASSASGRLYNEQFF

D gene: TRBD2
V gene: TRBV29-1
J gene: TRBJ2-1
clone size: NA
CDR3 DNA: TGCAGCGTTAGTAGCGGGAGTTCCTACAATGAGCAGTTCTTC
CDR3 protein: CSVSSGSSYNEQFF

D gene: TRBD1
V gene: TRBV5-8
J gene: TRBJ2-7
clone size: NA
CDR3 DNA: TGTGCCAGCAGCCCTAGACAGGGCGGCGAGCAGTACTTC
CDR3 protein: CASSPRQGGEQYF

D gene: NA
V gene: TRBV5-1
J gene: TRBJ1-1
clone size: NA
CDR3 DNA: TGCGCCAGCAGCCCCCGGGGGGTGGAGGCCACTGAAGCTTTCTTT
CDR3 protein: CASSPRGVEATEAFF

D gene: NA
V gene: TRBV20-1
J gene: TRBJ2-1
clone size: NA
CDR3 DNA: TGCAGTGCTAGAGGGGACCGAAACAATGAGCAGTTCTTC
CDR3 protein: CSARGDRNNEQFF

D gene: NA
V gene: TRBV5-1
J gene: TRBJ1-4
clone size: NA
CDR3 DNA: TGCGCCAGCAGCTTGGCCCAGGATAATGAAAAACTGTTTTTT
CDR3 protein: CASSLAQDNEKLFF

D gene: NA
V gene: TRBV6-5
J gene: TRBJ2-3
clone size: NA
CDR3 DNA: TGTGCCAGCAGTTACCGTACTCCCGGACACCAAGTCACAGATACGCAGTATTTT
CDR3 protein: CASSYRTPGHQVTDTQYF

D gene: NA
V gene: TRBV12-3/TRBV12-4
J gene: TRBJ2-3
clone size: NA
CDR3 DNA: TGTGCCAGCAGTTTAGCGAGAGGGGTCACAGATACGCAGTATTTT
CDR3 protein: CASSLARGVTDTQYF

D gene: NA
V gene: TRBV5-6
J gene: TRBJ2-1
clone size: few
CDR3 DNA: TGTGCCAGCAGCTTGTTGAGACAAATAATAGACAATGAGCAGTTCTTC
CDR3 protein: CASSLLRQIIDNEQFF

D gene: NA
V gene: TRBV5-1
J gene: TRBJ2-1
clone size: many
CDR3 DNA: TGCGCCAGCACAGAAGGGGGGATGAACAATGAGCAGTTCTTC
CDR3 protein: CASTEGGMNNEQFF

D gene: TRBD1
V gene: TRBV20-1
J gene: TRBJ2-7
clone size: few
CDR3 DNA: TGCAGTGTTACCTCCGGGACAGGGAGCTCCTACGAGCAGTACTTC
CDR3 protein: CSVTSGTGSSYEQYF

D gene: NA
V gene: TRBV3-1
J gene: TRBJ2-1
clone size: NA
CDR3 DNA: TGTGCCAGCAGCCACCTCGGGGACCCCACATACAATGAGCAGTTCTTC
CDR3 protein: CASSHLGDPTYNEQFF

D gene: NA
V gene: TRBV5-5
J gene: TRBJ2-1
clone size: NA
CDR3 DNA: TGTGCCAGCAGCTTGCCTGAGTACAATGAGCAGTTCTTC
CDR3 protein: CASSLPEYNEQFF

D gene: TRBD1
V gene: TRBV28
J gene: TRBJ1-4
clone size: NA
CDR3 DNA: TGTGCCAGCAGACCACCTGGACAGGGGCCACAACTGCTGTTTTTT
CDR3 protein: CASRPPGQGPQLLFF

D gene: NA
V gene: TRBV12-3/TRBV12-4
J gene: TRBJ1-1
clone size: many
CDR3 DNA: TGTGCCAGCAGCCGGGGTGGCATGAACACTGAAGCTTTCTTT
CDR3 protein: CASSRGGMNTEAFF

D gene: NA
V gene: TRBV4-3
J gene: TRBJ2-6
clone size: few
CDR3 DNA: TGCGCCAGCAGCCAAGAGGGGGGATCCAGCCCTGGGGCCAACGTCCTGACTTTC
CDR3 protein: CASSQEGGSSPGANVLTF

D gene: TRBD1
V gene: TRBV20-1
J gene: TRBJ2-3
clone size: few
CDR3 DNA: TGCAGTGCCACGACAGGGATAGATCCAGATACGCAGTATTTT
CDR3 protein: CSATTGIDPDTQYF

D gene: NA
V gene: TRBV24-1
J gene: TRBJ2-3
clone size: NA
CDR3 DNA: TGTGCCACCAGTGATTTTGACGGATATACGCAGTATTTT
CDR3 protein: CATSDFDGYTQYF

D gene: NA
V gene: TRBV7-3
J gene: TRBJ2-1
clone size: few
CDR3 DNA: TGTGCCAGCAGCTTAGTGGGGGCGCTTTACAATGAGCAGTTCTTC
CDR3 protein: CASSLVGALYNEQFF

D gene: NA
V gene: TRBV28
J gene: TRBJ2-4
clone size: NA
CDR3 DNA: TGTGCCAGCAGTTTACGCCAGGACGGGGTAGCCAAAAACATTCAGTACTTC
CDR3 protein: CASSLRQDGVAKNIQYF

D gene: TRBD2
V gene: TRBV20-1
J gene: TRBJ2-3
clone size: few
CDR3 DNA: TGCAGTGCTAGAGCCCGTAGCGGGTACTCCACAGATACGCAGTATTTT
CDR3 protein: CSARARSGYSTDTQYF